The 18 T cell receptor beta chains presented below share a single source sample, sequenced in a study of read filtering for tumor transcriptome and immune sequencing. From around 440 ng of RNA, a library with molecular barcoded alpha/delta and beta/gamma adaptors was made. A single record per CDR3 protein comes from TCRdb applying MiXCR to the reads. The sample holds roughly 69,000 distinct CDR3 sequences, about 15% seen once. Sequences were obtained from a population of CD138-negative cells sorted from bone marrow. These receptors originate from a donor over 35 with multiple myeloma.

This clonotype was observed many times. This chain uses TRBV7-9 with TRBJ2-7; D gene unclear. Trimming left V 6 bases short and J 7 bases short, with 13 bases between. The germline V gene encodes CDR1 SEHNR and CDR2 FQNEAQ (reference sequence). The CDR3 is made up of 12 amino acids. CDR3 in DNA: TGTGCCAGCAGTTCGCGTTGGGGAGAGCAGTACTTC. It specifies CASSSRWGEQYF.

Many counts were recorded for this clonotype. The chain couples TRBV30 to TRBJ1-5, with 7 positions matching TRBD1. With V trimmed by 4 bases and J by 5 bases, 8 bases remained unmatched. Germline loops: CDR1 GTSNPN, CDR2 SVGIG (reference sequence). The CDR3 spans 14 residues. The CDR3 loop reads CAWNRGGGDQPQHF. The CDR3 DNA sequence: TGTGCCTGGAACAGGGGAGGGGGAGATCAGCCCCAGCATTTT.

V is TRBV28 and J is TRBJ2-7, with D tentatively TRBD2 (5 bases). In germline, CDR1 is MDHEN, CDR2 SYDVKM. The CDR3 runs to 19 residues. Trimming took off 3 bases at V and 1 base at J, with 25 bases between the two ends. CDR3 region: CASSFLLTLATTLSYEQYF. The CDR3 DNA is TGTGCCAGCAGTTTTTTATTGACTTTAGCGACCACTCTTTCCTACGAGCAGTACTTC.

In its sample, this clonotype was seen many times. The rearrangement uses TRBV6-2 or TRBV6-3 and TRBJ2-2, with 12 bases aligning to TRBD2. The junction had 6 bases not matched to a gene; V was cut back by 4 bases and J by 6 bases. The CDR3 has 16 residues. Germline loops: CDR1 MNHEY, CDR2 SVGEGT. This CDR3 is CASSSSGRAGAGELFF. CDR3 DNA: TGTGCCAGCAGTTCTAGCGGGAGGGCCGGGGCCGGGGAGCTGTTTTTT.

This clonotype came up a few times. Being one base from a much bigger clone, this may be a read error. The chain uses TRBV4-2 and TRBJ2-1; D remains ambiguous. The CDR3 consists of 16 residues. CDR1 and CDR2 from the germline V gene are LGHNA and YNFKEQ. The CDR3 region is CASSQDRASSNNEQFF. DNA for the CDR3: TGTGCCAGCAGCCAAGATAGGGCGAGCTCCAACAATGAGCAGTTCTTC.

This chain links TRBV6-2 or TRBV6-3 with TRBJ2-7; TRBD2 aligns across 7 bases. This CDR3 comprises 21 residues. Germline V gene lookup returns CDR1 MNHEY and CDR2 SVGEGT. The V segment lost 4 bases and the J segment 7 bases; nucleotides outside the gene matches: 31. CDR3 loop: CASSSRPGLGPPGLPRGEQYF. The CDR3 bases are TGTGCCAGCAGTTCACGCCCCGGTCTGGGTCCTCCGGGACTACCACGGGGGGAGCAGTACTTC.

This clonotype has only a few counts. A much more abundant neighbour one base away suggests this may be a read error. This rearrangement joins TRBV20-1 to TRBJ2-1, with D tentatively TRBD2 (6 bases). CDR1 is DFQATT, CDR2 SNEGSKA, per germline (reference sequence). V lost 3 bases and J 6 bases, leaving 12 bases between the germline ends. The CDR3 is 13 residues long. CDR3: CSARDSGSNEQFF. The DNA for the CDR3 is TGCAGTGCTAGGGATAGCGGTAGCAATGAGCAGTTCTTC.

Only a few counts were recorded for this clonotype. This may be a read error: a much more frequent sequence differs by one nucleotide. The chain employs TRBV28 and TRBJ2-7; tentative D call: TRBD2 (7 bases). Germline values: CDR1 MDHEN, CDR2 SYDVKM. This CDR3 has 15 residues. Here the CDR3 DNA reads TGTGCCAGCACCTCGGGGGGAGGGGGGGCCTACGAGCGGTACTTC. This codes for CASTSGGGGAYERYF.

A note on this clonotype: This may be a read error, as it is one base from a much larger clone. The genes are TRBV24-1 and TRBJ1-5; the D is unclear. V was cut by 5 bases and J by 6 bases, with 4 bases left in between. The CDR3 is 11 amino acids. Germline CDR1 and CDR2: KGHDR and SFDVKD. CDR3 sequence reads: CATSVRQPQHF. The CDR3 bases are TGTGCCACCAGTGTTCGTCAGCCCCAGCATTTT.

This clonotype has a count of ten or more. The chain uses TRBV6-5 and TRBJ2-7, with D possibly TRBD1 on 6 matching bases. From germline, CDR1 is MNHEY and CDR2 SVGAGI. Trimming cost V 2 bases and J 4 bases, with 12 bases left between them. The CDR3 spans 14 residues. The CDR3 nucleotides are TGTGCCAGCAGTTACGGTCGGACAGATTACGAGCAGTACTTC. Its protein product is CASSYGRTDYEQYF.

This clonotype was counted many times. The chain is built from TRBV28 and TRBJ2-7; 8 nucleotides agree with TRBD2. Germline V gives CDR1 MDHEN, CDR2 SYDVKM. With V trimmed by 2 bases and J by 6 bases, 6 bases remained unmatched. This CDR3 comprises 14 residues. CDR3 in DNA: TGTGCCAGCAGTTTAGGACTAGCTAGATCCGAGCAGTACTTC. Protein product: CASSLGLARSEQYF.

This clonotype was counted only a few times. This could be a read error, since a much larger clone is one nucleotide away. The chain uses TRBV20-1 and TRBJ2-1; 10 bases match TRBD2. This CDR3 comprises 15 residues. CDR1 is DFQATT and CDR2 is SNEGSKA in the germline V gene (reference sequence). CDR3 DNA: TGCAGTGCTAGGGTTGGGCTAGCGGGAGTCAATGGGCAGTTCTTC. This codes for CSARVGLAGVNGQFF.

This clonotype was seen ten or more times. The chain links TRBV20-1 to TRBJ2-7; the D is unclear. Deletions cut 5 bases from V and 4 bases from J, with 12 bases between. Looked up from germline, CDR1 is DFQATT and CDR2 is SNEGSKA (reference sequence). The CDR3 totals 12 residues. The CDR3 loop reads CSASTLQYEQYF. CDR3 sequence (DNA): TGCAGTGCTTCTACGCTTCAGTACGAGCAGTACTTC.

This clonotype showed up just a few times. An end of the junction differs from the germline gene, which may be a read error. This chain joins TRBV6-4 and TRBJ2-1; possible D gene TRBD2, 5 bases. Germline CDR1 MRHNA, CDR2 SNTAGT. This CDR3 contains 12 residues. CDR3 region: CASSDGLSDLIF. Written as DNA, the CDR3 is TGTGCCAGCAGTGATGGACTTTCGGACCTTATCTTC.

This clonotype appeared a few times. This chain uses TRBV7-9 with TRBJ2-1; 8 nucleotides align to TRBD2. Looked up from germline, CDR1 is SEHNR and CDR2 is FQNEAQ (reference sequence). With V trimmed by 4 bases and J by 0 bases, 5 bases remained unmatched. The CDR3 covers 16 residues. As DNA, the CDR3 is TGTGCCAGCAGCTCACTTAGCGGGAACTCCTACAATGAGCAGTTCTTC. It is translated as CASSSLSGNSYNEQFF.

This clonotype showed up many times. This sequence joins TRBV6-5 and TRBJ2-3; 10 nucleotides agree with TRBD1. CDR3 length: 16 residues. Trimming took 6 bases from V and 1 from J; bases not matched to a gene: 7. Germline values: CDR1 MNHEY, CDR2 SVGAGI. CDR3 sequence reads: CASRTGGASGTDTQYF. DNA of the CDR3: TGTGCCAGCAGGACAGGGGGCGCGAGTGGCACAGATACGCAGTATTTT.

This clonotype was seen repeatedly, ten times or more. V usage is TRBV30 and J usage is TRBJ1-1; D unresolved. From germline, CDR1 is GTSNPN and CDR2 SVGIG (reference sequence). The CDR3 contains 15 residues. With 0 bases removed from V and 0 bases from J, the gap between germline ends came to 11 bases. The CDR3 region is CAWSVGDRVNTEAFF. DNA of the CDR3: TGTGCCTGGAGTGTTGGCGACCGAGTGAACACTGAAGCTTTCTTT.

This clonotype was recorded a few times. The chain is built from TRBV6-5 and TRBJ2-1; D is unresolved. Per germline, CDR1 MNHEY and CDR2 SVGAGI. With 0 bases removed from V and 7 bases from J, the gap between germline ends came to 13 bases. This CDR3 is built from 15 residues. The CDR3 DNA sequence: TGTGCCAGCAGTTACTCGCACCGGCAGGAAAATGAGCAGTTCTTC. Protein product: CASSYSHRQENEQFF.